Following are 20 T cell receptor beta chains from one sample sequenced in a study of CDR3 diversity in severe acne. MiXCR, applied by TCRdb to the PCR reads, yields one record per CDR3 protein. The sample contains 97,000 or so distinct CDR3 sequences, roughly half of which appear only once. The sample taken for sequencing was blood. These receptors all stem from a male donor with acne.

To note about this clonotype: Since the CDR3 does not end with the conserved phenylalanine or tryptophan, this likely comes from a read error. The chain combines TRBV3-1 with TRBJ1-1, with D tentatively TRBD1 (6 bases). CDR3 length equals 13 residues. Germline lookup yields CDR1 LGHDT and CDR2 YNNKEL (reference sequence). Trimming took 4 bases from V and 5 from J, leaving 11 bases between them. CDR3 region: CASSRGGGTEAFS. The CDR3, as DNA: TGTGCCAGCAGCCGAGGGGGGGGGACTGAAGCTTTCTCT.

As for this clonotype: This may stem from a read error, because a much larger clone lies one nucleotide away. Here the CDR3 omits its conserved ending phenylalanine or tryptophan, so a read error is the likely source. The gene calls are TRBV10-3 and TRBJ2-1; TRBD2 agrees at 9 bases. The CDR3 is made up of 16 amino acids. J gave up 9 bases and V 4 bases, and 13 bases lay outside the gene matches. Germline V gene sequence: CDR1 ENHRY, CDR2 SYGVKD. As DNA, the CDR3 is TGTGCCATCAGTGTGTCAATAGCGGGGGAGTTCAGTGAGCAGTTCTCC. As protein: CAISVSIAGEFSEQFS.

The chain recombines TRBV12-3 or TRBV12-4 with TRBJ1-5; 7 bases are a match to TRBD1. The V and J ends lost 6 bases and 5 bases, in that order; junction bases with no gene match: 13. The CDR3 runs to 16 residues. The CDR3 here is CASSQGYRGSYQPQHF. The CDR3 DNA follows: TGTGCCAGCAGCCAAGGGTACAGGGGATCTTATCAGCCCCAGCATTTT.

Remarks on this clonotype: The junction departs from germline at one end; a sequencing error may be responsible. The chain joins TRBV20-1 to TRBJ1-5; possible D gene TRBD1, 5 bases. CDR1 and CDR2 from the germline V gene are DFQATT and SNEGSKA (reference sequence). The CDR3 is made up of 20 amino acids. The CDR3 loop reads CSARVPRGWGKGGSNRPQHF. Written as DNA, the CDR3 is TGCAGTGCTAGAGTCCCTCGAGGGTGGGGGAAGGGAGGGAGCAATCGGCCCCAGCATTTT.

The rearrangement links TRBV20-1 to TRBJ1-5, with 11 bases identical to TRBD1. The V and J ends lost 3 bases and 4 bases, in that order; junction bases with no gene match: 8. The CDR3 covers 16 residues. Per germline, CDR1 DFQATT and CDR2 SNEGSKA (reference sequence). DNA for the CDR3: TGCAGTGCTAGTCGGGCCGGGACAGGGGGAAATCAGCCCCAGCATTTT. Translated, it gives CSASRAGTGGNQPQHF.

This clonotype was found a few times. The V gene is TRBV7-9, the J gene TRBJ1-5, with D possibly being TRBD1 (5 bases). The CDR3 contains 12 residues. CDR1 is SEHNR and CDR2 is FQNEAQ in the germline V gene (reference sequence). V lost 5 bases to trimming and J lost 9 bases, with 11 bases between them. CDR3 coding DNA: TGTGCCAGCAGCCAACAGGAGGCGCCCCAGCATTTT. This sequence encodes CASSQQEAPQHF. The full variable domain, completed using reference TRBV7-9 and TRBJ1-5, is DTGVSQNPRHKITKRGQNVTFRCDPISEHNRLYWYRQTLGQGPEFLTYFQNEAQLEKSRLLSDRFSAERPKGSFSTLEIQRTEQGDSAMYLCASSQQEAPQHFGDGTRLSIL.

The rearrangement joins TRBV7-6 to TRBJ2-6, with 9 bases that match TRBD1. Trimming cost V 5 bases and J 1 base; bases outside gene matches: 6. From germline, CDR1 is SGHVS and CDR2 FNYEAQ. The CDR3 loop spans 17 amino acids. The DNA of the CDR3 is TGTGCCAGCAGCCAGGGACAGGGAAGATCTGGGGCCAACGTCCTGACTTTC. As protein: CASSQGQGRSGANVLTF.

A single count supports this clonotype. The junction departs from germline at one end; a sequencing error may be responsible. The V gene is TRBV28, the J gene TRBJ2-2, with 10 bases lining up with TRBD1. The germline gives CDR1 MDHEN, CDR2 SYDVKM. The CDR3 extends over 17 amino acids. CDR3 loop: CASSLDRGPQITGEPFF. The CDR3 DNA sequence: TGTGCCAGCAGTCTCGACAGGGGGCCGCAAATCACCGGGGAGCCGTTTTTT. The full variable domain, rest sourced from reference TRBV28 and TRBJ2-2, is DVKVTQSSRYLVKRTGEKVFLECVQDMDHENMFWYRQDPGLGLRLIYFSYDVKMKEKGDIPEGYSVSREKKERFSLILESASTNQTSMYLCASSLDRGPQITGEPFFGEGSRLTVL.

This CDR3 is CASSLGQGSYGYTF. CDR3 DNA: TGTGCCAGCAGCTTGGGACAGGGAAGTTATGGCTACACCTTC. The rearrangement joins TRBV7-2 to TRBJ1-2, with TRBD1 identical over 9 bases. There are 14 residues in the CDR3. With V trimmed by 3 bases and J by 5 bases, 4 bases remained unmatched. CDR1 SGHTA and CDR2 FQGNSA come from the germline V gene.

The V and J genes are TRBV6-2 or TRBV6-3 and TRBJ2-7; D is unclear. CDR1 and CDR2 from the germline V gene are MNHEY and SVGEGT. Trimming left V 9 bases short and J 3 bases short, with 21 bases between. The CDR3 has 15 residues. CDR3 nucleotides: TGTGCCAGTAGTATCCGCAGGATCGGGCTCTACGAGCAGTACTTC. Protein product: CASSIRRIGLYEQYF.

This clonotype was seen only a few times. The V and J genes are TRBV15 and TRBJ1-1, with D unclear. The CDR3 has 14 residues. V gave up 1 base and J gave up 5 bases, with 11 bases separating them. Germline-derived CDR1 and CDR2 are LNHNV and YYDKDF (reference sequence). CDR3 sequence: CATSRAFGRTEAFF. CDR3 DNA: TGTGCCACCAGCAGAGCTTTCGGGAGGACTGAAGCTTTCTTT. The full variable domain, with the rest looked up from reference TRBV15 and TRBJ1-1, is DAMVIQNPRYQVTQFGKPVTLSCSQTLNHNVMYWYQQKSSQAPKLLFHYYDKDFNNEADTPDNFQSRRPNTSFCFLDIRSPGLGDTAMYLCATSRAFGRTEAFFGQGTRLTVV.

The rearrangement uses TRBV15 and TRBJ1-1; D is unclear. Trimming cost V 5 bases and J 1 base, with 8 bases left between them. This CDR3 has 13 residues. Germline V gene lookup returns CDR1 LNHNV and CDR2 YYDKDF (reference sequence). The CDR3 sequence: CATSERGNTEAFF. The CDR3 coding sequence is TGTGCCACCAGCGAACGGGGGAACACTGAAGCTTTCTTT.

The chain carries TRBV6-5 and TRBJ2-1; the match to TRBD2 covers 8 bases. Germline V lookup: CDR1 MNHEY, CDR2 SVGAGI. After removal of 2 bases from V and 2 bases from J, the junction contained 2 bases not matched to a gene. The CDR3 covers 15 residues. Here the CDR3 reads CASSYTSGTYNEQFF. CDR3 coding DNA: TGTGCCAGCAGTTACACTAGCGGTACCTACAATGAGCAGTTCTTC.

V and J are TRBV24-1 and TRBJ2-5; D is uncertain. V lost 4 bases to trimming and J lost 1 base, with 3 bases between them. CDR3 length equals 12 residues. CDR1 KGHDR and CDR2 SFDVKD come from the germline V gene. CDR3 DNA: TGTGCCACCAGTGACTCCCAAGAGACCCAGTACTTC. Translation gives CATSDSQETQYF.

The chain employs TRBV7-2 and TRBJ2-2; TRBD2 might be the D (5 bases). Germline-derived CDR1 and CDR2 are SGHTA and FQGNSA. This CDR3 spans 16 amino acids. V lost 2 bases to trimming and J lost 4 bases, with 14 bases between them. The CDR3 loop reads CASSLKRRRATGELFF. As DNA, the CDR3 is TGTGCCAGCAGCTTAAAGAGGAGGCGCGCCACCGGGGAGCTGTTTTTT.

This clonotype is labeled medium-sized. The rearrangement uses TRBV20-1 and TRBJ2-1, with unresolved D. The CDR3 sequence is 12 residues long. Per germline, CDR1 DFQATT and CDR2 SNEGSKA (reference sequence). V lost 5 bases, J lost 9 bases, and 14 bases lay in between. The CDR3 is CSADGYGSEQFF. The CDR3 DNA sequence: TGCAGTGCTGACGGCTATGGCAGTGAGCAGTTCTTC.

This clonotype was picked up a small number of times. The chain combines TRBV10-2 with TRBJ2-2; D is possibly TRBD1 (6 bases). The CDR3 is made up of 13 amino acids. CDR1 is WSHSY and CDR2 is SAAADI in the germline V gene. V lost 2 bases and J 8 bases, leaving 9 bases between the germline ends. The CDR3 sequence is CASSETGKGELFF. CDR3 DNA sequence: TGCGCCAGCAGTGAGACAGGGAAGGGGGAGCTGTTTTTT.

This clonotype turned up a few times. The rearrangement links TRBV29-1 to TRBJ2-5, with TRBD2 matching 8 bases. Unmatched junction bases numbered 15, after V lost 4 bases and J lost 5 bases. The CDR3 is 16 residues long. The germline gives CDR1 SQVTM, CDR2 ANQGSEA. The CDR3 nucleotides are TGCAGCGTTGTACCGTCGGAAGCGGGAGTTTGGGAGACCCAGTACTTC. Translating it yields CSVVPSEAGVWETQYF.

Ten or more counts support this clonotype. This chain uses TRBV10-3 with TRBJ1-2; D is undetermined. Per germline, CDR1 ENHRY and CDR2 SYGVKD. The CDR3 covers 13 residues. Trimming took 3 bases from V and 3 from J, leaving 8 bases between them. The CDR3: CAISEEQDYGYTF. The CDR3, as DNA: TGTGCCATCAGTGAAGAACAAGACTATGGCTACACCTTC.

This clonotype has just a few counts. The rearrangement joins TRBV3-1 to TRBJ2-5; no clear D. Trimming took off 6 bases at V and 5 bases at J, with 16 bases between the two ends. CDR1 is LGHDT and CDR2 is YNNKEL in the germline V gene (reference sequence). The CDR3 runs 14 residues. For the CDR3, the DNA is TGTGCCAGCAGTCGCCGGGTGGCCGGGGAGACCCAGTACTTC. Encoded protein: CASSRRVAGETQYF.